The TCR beta chain under discussion was sequenced for a study of blood T cell repertoires in COVID-19. Generated by immunoSEQ multiplex PCR, the TCRdb table keeps only in-frame clones and is missing some. The sample lists 150,000 to 200,000 clones; about 88% were seen once. The CDR3 length is 15 residues. Germline-derived CDR1 and CDR2 are KGHSH and LQKENI. The ends were cut back, 2 bases at V and 4 bases at J, with 12 bases in the middle. The sequence came from a woman of 80 years or more in a cohort sampled during active or convalescent COVID-19. V and J are TRBV18 and TRBJ1-5; D gene unclear. The sample consisted of peripheral blood. The CDR3 sequence is CASSPEVIGNQPQHF. For the CDR3, the DNA is TGTGCCAGCTCACCAGAGGTTATAGGAAATCAGCCCCAGCATTTT. Variable domain in full (rest from reference TRBV18 and TRBJ1-5): NAGVMQNPRHLVRRRGQEARLRCSPMKGHSHVYWYRQLPEEGLKFMVYLQKENIIDESGMPKERFSAEFPKEGPSILRIQQVVRGDSAAYFCASSPEVIGNQPQHFGDGTRLSIL.